Presented here are 25 T cell receptor beta chains from one specimen sequenced in a study of shared clonotypes between healthy human individuals (dated by TCRdb to the early 2020s). Preparation of the library involved the immunoSEQ multiplex PCR assay. Imported from immuneACCESS, the table was reduced by TCRdb to in-frame sequences with V and J called. These copies leave out some clones; in studies compared against another copy, an unresolved V gene accounts for under half, and the cause of the remainder is not known. This sample comprises about 2 million clones, just under 95% of them detected only once. The ten largest clones take up around 1.1% of the sample. CD8 naive samples were CD45RO-negative cells positively selected for CCR7, giving a CD45RA+CCR7+ population that excluded TemRA cells. The sample taken for sequencing was naive CD8+ T cells sorted from blood. The cell subset or site label for this specimen denotes: CD45RA+CCR7+. These receptor sequences come from a man between 18 and 29 years old in good health.

This clone was observed a single time. The sample holds other DNA sequences that translate to the same CDR3. V gene TRBV28 combines with J gene TRBJ1-1; D is undetermined. CDR3 length equals 11 residues. V was cut by 2 bases and J by 8 bases, with 6 bases left in between. Germline values: CDR1 MDHEN, CDR2 SYDVKM. The CDR3 loop is CASSLLGEAFF. Written as DNA, the CDR3 is TGTGCCAGCAGTTTACTGGGAGAAGCTTTCTTT.

The rearrangement joins TRBV2 to TRBJ2-2, with TRBD2 as a possible D gene (6 bases). The CDR3 spans 14 residues. V gave up 1 base and J gave up 6 bases, with 9 bases separating them. Looked up from germline, CDR1 is SNHLY and CDR2 is FYNNEI. CDR3 residues: CASSEGTKSGELFF. As DNA, the CDR3 is TGTGCCAGCAGTGAAGGGACTAAGTCCGGGGAGCTGTTTTTT.

This chain connects TRBV7-2 to TRBJ1-5; weak D call: TRBD1 (5 bases). Trimming stripped 1 base from V and 7 bases from J, with 8 bases between. The CDR3 loop spans 13 amino acids. CDR1 and CDR2 (germline): SGHTA, FQGNSA. The CDR3 region has the DNA TGTGCCAGCAGCTTAGTGGGGGAGCAGCCCCAGCATTTT. This codes for CASSLVGEQPQHF.

This rearrangement joins TRBV6-5 to TRBJ2-5; no definite D call. This CDR3 is 15 amino acids long. Trimming took off 9 bases at V and 1 base at J, with 18 bases between the two ends. CDR1 is MNHEY, CDR2 SVGAGI, per germline. Here the CDR3 DNA reads TGTGCCAGTGCCCCCGTGAGAGTCGGCCAAGAGACCCAGTACTTC. Protein: CASAPVRVGQETQYF.

The chain joins TRBV18 to TRBJ1-1; D remains ambiguous. Germline lookup yields CDR1 KGHSH and CDR2 LQKENI. The V gene lost 0 bases and the J gene lost 5 bases, with 13 bases spanning the gap. CDR3 size: 15 residues. CDR3 residues: CASSPPAGRRTEAFF. DNA for the CDR3: TGTGCCAGCTCACCACCGGCGGGAAGACGGACTGAAGCTTTCTTT. The whole variable domain, remainder taken from reference TRBV18 and TRBJ1-1, is NAGVMQNPRHLVRRRGQEARLRCSPMKGHSHVYWYRQLPEEGLKFMVYLQKENIIDESGMPKERFSAEFPKEGPSILRIQQVVRGDSAAYFCASSPPAGRRTEAFFGQGTRLTVV.

The V and J genes are TRBV4-2 and TRBJ1-2, with unresolved D. The CDR3 covers 14 residues. Germline lookup yields CDR1 LGHNA and CDR2 YNFKEQ. V lost 1 base, J lost 4 bases, and 10 bases lay in between. The CDR3 spells CASSQGYGTYGYTF. Written as DNA, the CDR3 is TGTGCCAGCAGCCAAGGGTACGGAACCTATGGCTACACCTTC.

The chain joins TRBV11-1 to TRBJ2-7, with D uncertain. The CDR3 loop spans 13 amino acids. The V and J ends lost 3 bases and 3 bases respectively, with 9 bases between them. Germline lookup yields CDR1 SGHAT and CDR2 FQDESV (reference sequence). The CDR3 protein is CASSFTSDYEQYF. As DNA, the CDR3 is TGTGCCAGCAGCTTCACTTCGGACTACGAGCAGTACTTC.

CDR3 sequence reads: CASSETEGAQDEQYF. DNA for the CDR3: TGTGCCAGCAGTGAAACCGAGGGGGCGCAAGACGAGCAGTACTTC. The rearrangement uses TRBV2 and TRBJ2-7; 7 positions match TRBD1. Trimming removed 2 bases from V and 5 bases from J; junction bases left unmatched: 9. Germline lookup yields CDR1 SNHLY and CDR2 FYNNEI. The CDR3 consists of 15 residues.

The chain joins TRBV27 to TRBJ1-3; D possibly corresponds to TRBD1 (5 bases). Germline V gives CDR1 MNHEY, CDR2 SMNVEV (reference sequence). This CDR3 is built from 16 residues. Trimming removed 5 bases at V and 2 bases at J, with 16 bases between. CDR3: CASSLGPGTPGNTIYF. CDR3 DNA: TGTGCCAGCAGTCTTGGCCCCGGGACTCCTGGAAACACCATATATTTT.

V usage is TRBV5-1 and J usage is TRBJ2-2, with a possible D match to TRBD1 (6 bases). This CDR3 comprises 14 residues. Trimming left V 1 base short and J 7 bases short, with 11 bases between. The germline V gene encodes CDR1 SGHRS and CDR2 YFSETQ. The DNA of the CDR3 is TGCGCCAGCAGCTTGCAGGGGCGCGACGGGGAGCTGTTTTTT. Translated, it gives CASSLQGRDGELFF.

J is TRBJ1-2 and V is TRBV27; D ambiguous. Germline CDR1 MNHEY, CDR2 SMNVEV (reference sequence). The ends were cut back, 2 bases at V and 2 bases at J, with 9 bases in the middle. The CDR3 spans 14 residues. The CDR3 nucleotides read TGTGCCAGCAGTTTAACTCCCGACAACTATGGCTACACCTTC. It yields the protein CASSLTPDNYGYTF.

This chain links TRBV7-6 with TRBJ2-1; 11 nucleotides line up with TRBD2. V was pared by 5 bases and J by 3 bases, with 3 bases of the junction left unmatched. This CDR3 contains 15 residues. Germline V gives CDR1 SGHVS, CDR2 FNYEAQ. DNA for the CDR3: TGTGCCAGCAGCCATACTAGCGGGAGCTACAATGAGCAGTTCTTC. Amino acid sequence: CASSHTSGSYNEQFF.

J is TRBJ2-7 and V is TRBV6-1; the D is unclear. CDR3 size: 13 residues. Per germline, CDR1 MNHNS and CDR2 SASEGT. V was cut by 9 bases and J by 4 bases, with 16 bases left in between. This CDR3 reads CASRSGVGYEQYF. The CDR3 DNA follows: TGTGCCAGTCGGAGTGGGGTAGGGTACGAGCAGTACTTC.

The chain couples TRBV5-6 to TRBJ1-2; TRBD1 matches at 9 bases. CDR1 and CDR2 from the germline V gene are SGHDT and YYEEEE. This CDR3 is 14 amino acids long. The junction had 9 bases not matched to a gene; V was cut back by 5 bases and J by 7 bases. The CDR3 bases are TGTGCCAGCAGATTTGGGACAGGGATATCTGGCTACACCTTC. Protein product: CASRFGTGISGYTF.

CDR3 DNA: TGTGCCAGCAGCTCCGTCGGAGCCCAAAATGAGCAGTTCTTC. Translation: CASSSVGAQNEQFF. This sequence joins TRBV5-4 and TRBJ2-1, with unresolved D. CDR1 is SGHNT and CDR2 is YYREEE in the germline V gene (reference sequence). The CDR3 totals 14 residues. Trimming shortened V by 3 bases and J by 7 bases, and 14 bases separated the two germline ends.

Worth noting for this clone: Different DNA sequences within this sample yield the same CDR3. The chain is built from TRBV7-9 and TRBJ2-7, with a possible D match to TRBD2 (6 bases). There are 13 residues in the CDR3. The V gene lost 4 bases and the J gene lost 4 bases, with 11 bases spanning the gap. In germline, CDR1 is SEHNR, CDR2 FQNEAQ (reference sequence). CDR3 in amino acids: CASSSRESYEQYF. The CDR3 DNA reads TGTGCCAGCAGCTCCCGGGAGTCTTACGAGCAGTACTTC.

The chain links TRBV27 to TRBJ1-6, with D perhaps TRBD1 (6 bases). Trimming took 6 bases from V and 0 from J, leaving 9 bases between them. This CDR3 region has 15 residues. Germline V gene data show CDR1 as MNHEY and CDR2 as SMNVEV (reference sequence). The CDR3 DNA follows: TGTGCCAGCAGGGCCAGGGGCTCCTATAATTCACCCCTCCACTTT. It translates to CASRARGSYNSPLHF.

The genes are TRBV4-2 and TRBJ2-1; D may be TRBD1 or TRBD2 (7 bases each). Germline V CDR1 and CDR2: LGHNA, YNFKEQ. V was cut by 4 bases and J by 3 bases, with 13 bases left in between. The CDR3 consists of 15 residues. DNA of the CDR3: TGTGCCAGCAGCCCAGGGGGGGCCAACTACAATGAGCAGTTCTTC. It is translated as CASSPGGANYNEQFF.

V usage is TRBV28 and J usage is TRBJ1-2, with D unclear. Germline values: CDR1 MDHEN, CDR2 SYDVKM. The CDR3 consists of 14 residues. Trimming left V 2 bases short and J 4 bases short, with 11 bases between. The CDR3 DNA sequence: TGTGCCAGCAGTTTACCAAACAGCCTCTATGGCTACACCTTC. This codes for CASSLPNSLYGYTF.

This rearrangement joins TRBV9 to TRBJ2-3, with TRBD2 identical over 11 bases. V shed 5 bases and J 5 bases; nucleotides not matched to a gene: 7. Per the germline V gene, CDR1 is SGDLS and CDR2 is YYNGEE. This CDR3 is 15 amino acids long. The DNA of the CDR3 is TGTGCCAGCAGTTTTAGCGGGAGGGCCGAAGATACGCAGTATTTT. Translated: CASSFSGRAEDTQYF.

This clone has only one observation. This rearrangement joins TRBV15 to TRBJ1-3, with TRBD1 identical over 7 bases. V lost 0 bases and J lost 2; bases outside the gene matches: 1. The germline CDR1 and CDR2 sequences are LNHNV and YYDKDF (reference sequence). The length of the CDR3 is 15 residues. This chain's CDR3 is CATSRDGTAGNTIYF. CDR3 sequence (DNA): TGTGCCACCAGCAGAGACGGGACAGCTGGAAACACCATATATTTT.

About this clone: At the DNA level, this CDR3 is encoded by other sequences in the same sample as well. CDR3 residues: CASSYVAGAGDTQYF. DNA for the CDR3: TGTGCCAGCAGTTACGTAGCGGGAGCGGGAGATACGCAGTATTTT. The V call is TRBV6-5, the J call TRBJ2-3, with 9 bases fitting TRBD2. This CDR3 spans 15 amino acids. Germline-derived CDR1 and CDR2 are MNHEY and SVGAGI. J gave up 5 bases and V 2 bases, and 5 bases lay outside the gene matches.

This chain uses TRBV13 with TRBJ2-2; 13 bases match TRBD2. V trimming: 5 bases; J trimming: 2 bases; junction bases outside the gene matches: 5. The CDR3 spans 17 residues. The germline gives CDR1 PRHDT, CDR2 FYEKMQ (reference sequence). The CDR3, as DNA: TGTGCCAGCAGCCACCGGGGACTAGCGGGAAACACCGGGGAGCTGTTTTTT. This encodes CASSHRGLAGNTGELFF.

The CDR3 spells CASSPRGLGEAFF. CDR3 coding DNA: TGTGCCAGCAGCCCTCGTGGGCTGGGTGAAGCTTTCTTT. This chain links TRBV6-5 with TRBJ1-1, with unresolved D. The CDR3 consists of 13 residues. Between the trimmed V and J ends, which lost 6 bases and 7 bases, there was a span of 15 bases. CDR1 MNHEY and CDR2 SVGAGI come from the germline V gene.

V gene TRBV6-5 combines with J gene TRBJ1-4, with a possible D match to TRBD1 (6 bases). Germline-derived CDR1 and CDR2 are MNHEY and SVGAGI. The CDR3 loop spans 13 amino acids. V was cut by 5 bases and J by 7 bases, with 11 bases left in between. CDR3 nucleotide sequence: TGTGCCAGCAGTGCGACAGGAATTGAAAAACTGTTTTTT. Encoded protein: CASSATGIEKLFF.